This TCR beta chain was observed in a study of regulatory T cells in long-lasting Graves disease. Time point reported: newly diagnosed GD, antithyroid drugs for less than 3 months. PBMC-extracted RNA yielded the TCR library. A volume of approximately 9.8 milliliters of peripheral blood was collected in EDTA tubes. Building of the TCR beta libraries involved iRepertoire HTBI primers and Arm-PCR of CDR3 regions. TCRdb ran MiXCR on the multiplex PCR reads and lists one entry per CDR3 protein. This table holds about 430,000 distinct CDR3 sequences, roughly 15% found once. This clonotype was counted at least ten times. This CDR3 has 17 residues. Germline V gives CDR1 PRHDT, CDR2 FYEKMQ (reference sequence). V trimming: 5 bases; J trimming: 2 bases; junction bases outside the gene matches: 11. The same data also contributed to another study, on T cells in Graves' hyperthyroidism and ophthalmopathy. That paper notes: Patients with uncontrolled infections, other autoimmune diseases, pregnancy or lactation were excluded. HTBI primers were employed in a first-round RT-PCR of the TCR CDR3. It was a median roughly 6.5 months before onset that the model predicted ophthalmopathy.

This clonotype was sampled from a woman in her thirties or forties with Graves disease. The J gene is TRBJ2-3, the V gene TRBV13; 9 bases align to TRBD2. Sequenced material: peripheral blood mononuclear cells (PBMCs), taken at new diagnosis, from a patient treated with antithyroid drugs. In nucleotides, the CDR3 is TGTGCCAGCAGCATCCGGACTAGCGCTACCTACACAGATACGCAGTATTTT. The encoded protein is CASSIRTSATYTDTQYF.